The rows below give T cell receptor beta chains drawn from one sample of a study of T-cell reconstitution after alpha-beta-depleted transplantation in children. Each CDR3 protein gets one entry after TCRdb re-called the PCR reads with MiXCR. The sample lists 440,000 or so distinct CDR3 sequences; about a tenth were seen once. The sample in question was PBMCs from the stem cell graft donor, obtained from the stem cell graft. The receptors here all came from a human donor who donated a stem cell graft to a child with acute myeloid leukemia. The CDR3 runs from the conserved cysteine through the conserved F or W. D genes are given only for firm matches. Expanded clones get a size class; other rows say once, few or many, or leave the size out.

clone_size | j_call | v_call | d_call | cdr3_length | cdr3_nt | cdr3_aa
- | TRBJ1-1 | TRBV7-9 | - | 14 | TGTGCCAGCAGCTTGACCGGAAAAGACACTGAAGCTTTCTTT | CASSLTGKDTEAFF
few | TRBJ2-7 | TRBV12-3/TRBV12-4 | - | 14 | TGTGCCAGCAGTCACAGGACCCCCGGATACGAGCAGTACTTC | CASSHRTPGYEQYF
- | TRBJ2-5 | TRBV15 | - | 17 | TGTGCCACCAGCAAAGAGATGCTCCTGGCGGGGGCCGAGACCCAGTACTTC | CATSKEMLLAGAETQYF
few | TRBJ1-1 | TRBV25-1 | - | 15 | TGTGCCAGCAGTGAACTCAGGCAGGGCGGCACTGAAGCTTTCTTT | CASSELRQGGTEAFF
many | TRBJ2-1 | TRBV11-2 | TRBD1 | 14 | TGTGCCAGCAGCTTGGACAGGGTTTACAATGAGCAGTTCTTC | CASSLDRVYNEQFF
- | TRBJ2-2 | TRBV6-5 | - | 13 | TGTGCCAGCAGTTTCAACACGGGCGGGGAGCTGTTTTTT | CASSFNTGGELFF
few | TRBJ2-6 | TRBV5-1 | - | 19 | TGCGCCAGCAGCAAGTTCGCGCGGACACTACTCTCTGGGGCCAACGTCCTGACTTTC | CASSKFARTLLSGANVLTF
few | TRBJ1-1 | TRBV2 | TRBD1 | 17 | TGTGCCAGCACCCTGCCGGGACAGGGGTCATTGAACACTGAAGCTTTCTTT | CASTLPGQGSLNTEAFF
many | TRBJ2-2 | TRBV7-2 | - | 17 | TGTGCCAGCAGCTCCCGGCCTGCCCTCTCGAACACCGGGGAGCTGTTTTTT | CASSSRPALSNTGELFF
- | TRBJ1-5 | TRBV10-3 | TRBD1 | 14 | TGTGCCATCAGTGGGGGACAGGGTCATCAGCCCCAGCATTTT | CAISGGQGHQPQHF
few | TRBJ1-6 | TRBV20-1 | - | 14 | TGCAGTGCTAGGCGATCAGAGATCAATTCACCCCTCCACTTT | CSARRSEINSPLHF
many | TRBJ2-2 | TRBV5-5 | - | 15 | TGTGCCAGCAGCTTGAAAAGCCGAGACACCGGGGAGCTGTTTTTT | CASSLKSRDTGELFF
few | TRBJ2-7 | TRBV12-3/TRBV12-4 | TRBD2 | 15 | TGTGCCAGCAGTTCGGTAGCGGGACCTAGCTACGAGCAGTACTTC | CASSSVAGPSYEQYF
few | TRBJ2-1 | TRBV7-2 | TRBD2 | 15 | TGTGCCAGCAGCTTAGCTCGTCGGGGGGTTCAGGAGCAGTTCTTC | CASSLARRGVQEQFF
- | TRBJ2-1 | TRBV5-1 | - | 15 | TGCGCCAGCAGCTTGGGTGTCAGGGTTGGGAATGAGCAGTTCTTC | CASSLGVRVGNEQFF
many | TRBJ2-3 | TRBV5-1 | TRBD1 | 15 | TGCGCCAGCAGCCCTGGGACAGGGGGCGCAGATACGCAGTATTTT | CASSPGTGGADTQYF
few | TRBJ1-1 | TRBV7-2 | - | 13 | TGTGCCAGCAGCTTACTTAAGGGCACTGAAGCTTTCTTT | CASSLLKGTEAFF
- | TRBJ2-5 | TRBV15 | - | 17 | TGTGCCACCAGCCCGAGGGGCGGACAGATGGTAGGAGAGACCCAGTACTTC | CATSPRGGQMVGETQYF